This T cell receptor (beta chain) was sequenced for a study of OX40 agonist ivuxolimab in advanced cancers. Study-level information: Patients got intravenous ivuxolimab at 0.01 to 10 mg/kg every 2 weeks.

TCRdb's table, derived via immunoSEQ multiplex PCR, lists solely in-frame clones and lacks some. The sample lists 60,000 to 85,000 clones, around 92% occurring once. Germline-derived CDR1 and CDR2 are SGHAT and FQNNGV. The CDR3 runs to 16 residues. Trimming shortened V by 1 base and J by 1 base, and 11 bases separated the two germline ends. Overall study findings and caveats: Part of the nonresponder group also had normalized T-cell clonal expansion that was low.

Worth noting for this clone: What it recognizes is unknown.

This TCR was recovered from an adult with an advanced solid tumor such as melanoma, head and neck, liver or kidney cancer. This sequence joins TRBV11-2 and TRBJ2-1; D perhaps matches TRBD2 (7 bases). This specimen consisted of CD4+ or CD8+ T cells sorted from blood, obtained in a trial of the OX40 agonist ivuxolimab. The CDR3 coding sequence is TGTGCCAGCAGCTTAGCGGGGGGCTTTTCCTACAATGAGCAGTTCTTC. Translating gives CASSLAGGFSYNEQFF.